Presented here are 30 T cell receptor beta chains from one specimen sequenced in a study of T cells after yellow fever vaccination (dated by TCRdb to between 2018 and 2021). Per the publication, the treatment or condition label means: live attenuated yellow fever vaccine strain. The library was produced with 5' RACE. TCRdb names Illumina NovaSeq 6000 as the instrument used. TCRdb reanalyzed the raw reads on its own, using fastp at Q25 for trimming and MiXCR for clone calling, and kept in-frame beta chains. When rows share a CDR3 protein, they turn into one entry using the most common DNA and genes. This sample is represented by about 130,000 distinct CDR3 sequences; about 8.8% of them were singletons. The ten largest clonotypes hold 30% to 50% of the sample. The specimen comprised CD8+ T cells sorted from PBMCs, sampled on the day of the yellow fever booster vaccination. The receptors originated from a man aged 18 to 29 who received the YFV17D yellow fever vaccine.

This clonotype was seen many times. The rearrangement links TRBV9 to TRBJ2-1, with D possibly TRBD2 on 7 matching bases. CDR3 length equals 15 residues. The germline CDR1 and CDR2 sequences are SGDLS and YYNGEE. V shed 3 bases and J shed 2 bases, with 12 bases lying between them. CDR3 sequence reads: CASSDGGAAYNEQFF. CDR3 DNA sequence: TGTGCCAGCAGCGATGGGGGGGCTGCCTACAATGAGCAGTTCTTC.

This clonotype showed up many times. V usage is TRBV12-3 or TRBV12-4 and J usage is TRBJ1-5; D is possibly TRBD1 (5 bases). V was shortened by 3 bases and J by 5 bases, with 8 bases between the two germline ends. The CDR3 consists of 13 residues. The CDR3 region has the DNA TGTGCCAGCAGTTTCAGGGTCGATCAGCCCCAGCATTTT. This encodes CASSFRVDQPQHF.

The V gene is TRBV19, the J gene TRBJ1-2, with D perhaps matching TRBD1 (6 bases). The CDR3 runs to 12 residues. From germline, CDR1 is LNHDA and CDR2 SQIVND (reference sequence). With 8 bases removed from V and 4 bases from J, the gap between germline ends came to 11 bases. The CDR3 loop is CASGTGRYGYTF. CDR3 nucleotide sequence: TGTGCCAGTGGTACAGGGCGCTATGGCTACACCTTC.

The rearrangement joins TRBV12-3 or TRBV12-4 to TRBJ2-7; D is possibly TRBD1 (6 bases). This CDR3 is 14 amino acids long. V gave up 5 bases and J gave up 2 bases, with 13 bases separating them. This chain's CDR3 is CASSEGTGPYEQYF. The CDR3 nucleotides read TGTGCCAGCAGTGAAGGAACAGGGCCCTACGAGCAGTACTTC.

This clonotype has more than one count but fewer than ten. This chain connects TRBV28 to TRBJ1-5; TRBD1 might be the D (5 bases). Germline loops: CDR1 MDHEN, CDR2 SYDVKM. V was trimmed by 2 bases and J by 2 bases, leaving 10 bases between them. The CDR3 runs 15 residues. The CDR3 sequence: CASSLGGVRNQPQHF. The CDR3, as DNA: TGTGCCAGCAGTTTAGGGGGGGTTCGCAATCAGCCCCAGCATTTT.

V is TRBV4-2 and J is TRBJ1-1; D gene unclear. Per germline, CDR1 LGHNA and CDR2 YNFKEQ. V dropped 0 bases and J dropped 4 bases, with 15 bases sitting between them. The CDR3 has 16 residues. CDR3 protein: CASSQDGRSGGTEAFF. The CDR3 coding sequence is TGTGCCAGCAGCCAAGATGGACGATCAGGCGGCACTGAAGCTTTCTTT.

The table lists this clonotype with many counts. The rearrangement uses TRBV10-3 and TRBJ2-3; 11 positions match TRBD2. V shed 3 bases, J shed 2 bases, and the junction held 7 bases outside the gene matches. In germline, CDR1 is ENHRY, CDR2 SYGVKD. The CDR3 has 17 residues. The chain's CDR3 is CAISDPSGGPITDTQYF. In DNA form, the CDR3 reads TGTGCCATCAGTGACCCTAGCGGGGGGCCCATCACAGATACGCAGTATTTT.

The chain combines TRBV15 with TRBJ2-3, with unresolved D. Germline CDR1 is LNHNV and CDR2 is YYDKDF (reference sequence). This CDR3 is built from 16 residues. Deletions cut 0 bases from V and 0 bases from J, with 10 bases between. The CDR3 sequence: CATSRERISSTDTQYF. The DNA of the CDR3 is TGTGCCACCAGCAGAGAGCGTATTTCAAGCACAGATACGCAGTATTTT. Drawing the rest from reference TRBV15 and TRBJ2-3, the complete variable domain is DAMVIQNPRYQVTQFGKPVTLSCSQTLNHNVMYWYQQKSSQAPKLLFHYYDKDFNNEADTPDNFQSRRPNTSFCFLDIRSPGLGDTAMYLCATSRERISSTDTQYFGPGTRLTVL.

This clonotype has just a few counts. The rearrangement uses TRBV5-5 and TRBJ1-1; no clear D gene. The germline CDR1 and CDR2 sequences are SGHKS and YYEKEE (reference sequence). V was trimmed by 4 bases and J by 0 bases, leaving 10 bases between them. The CDR3 has 14 residues. The CDR3 DNA sequence: TGTGCCAGCAGCGATTCGGAAATGAACACTGAAGCTTTCTTT. Translating it yields CASSDSEMNTEAFF.

The chain is built from TRBV11-2 and TRBJ2-3; D not resolved. The germline V gene encodes CDR1 SGHAT and CDR2 FQNNGV. V lost 2 bases, J lost 6 bases, and 3 bases lay in between. This CDR3 has 11 residues. The CDR3 protein is CASSLWDTQYF. The CDR3 bases are TGTGCCAGCAGCTTATGGGATACGCAGTATTTT.

The gene calls are TRBV10-3 and TRBJ2-5, with a tentative D call TRBD2 (5 bases). The CDR3 extends over 14 amino acids. Per the germline V gene, CDR1 is ENHRY and CDR2 is SYGVKD. Trimming removed 0 bases at V and 2 bases at J, with 7 bases between. The CDR3 DNA reads as TGTGCCATCAGTGAGTCCCTAGCACAAGAGACCCAGTACTTC. It is translated as CAISESLAQETQYF.

This clonotype was observed a few times. The V and J genes are TRBV5-1 and TRBJ1-1, with a weak D call TRBD1 (6 bases). Germline CDR1 is SGHRS and CDR2 is YFSETQ. The CDR3 covers 14 residues. Deletions cut 4 bases from V and 0 bases from J, with 10 bases between. The CDR3 here is CASSQDSMNTEAFF. The CDR3, as DNA: TGCGCCAGCAGCCAGGACAGTATGAACACTGAAGCTTTCTTT.

This clonotype was counted ten times or more. The J gene is TRBJ2-1, the V gene TRBV28, with TRBD2 matching over 8 bases. V shed 2 bases, J shed 0 bases, and the junction held 0 bases outside the gene matches. Germline CDR1 MDHEN, CDR2 SYDVKM. The CDR3 length is 15 residues. The CDR3 region is CASSLLAGSYNEQFF. For the CDR3, the DNA is TGTGCCAGCAGTTTACTAGCGGGCTCCTACAATGAGCAGTTCTTC. The full variable domain, rest sourced from reference TRBV28 and TRBJ2-1, is DVKVTQSSRYLVKRTGEKVFLECVQDMDHENMFWYRQDPGLGLRLIYFSYDVKMKEKGDIPEGYSVSREKKERFSLILESASTNQTSMYLCASSLLAGSYNEQFFGPGTRLTVL.

In its sample, this clonotype was seen a few times. The J gene is TRBJ2-2, the V gene TRBV7-3, with a tentative D call TRBD1 (5 bases). V dropped 1 base and J dropped 4 bases, with 10 bases sitting between them. Germline V gene data show CDR1 as SGHTA and CDR2 as FQGTGA. This CDR3 comprises 15 residues. The CDR3 loop reads CASSLKAGFTGELFF. The CDR3 region has the DNA TGTGCCAGCAGCTTAAAGGCAGGGTTCACCGGGGAGCTGTTTTTT.

The chain employs TRBV5-1 and TRBJ2-2, with 10 bases matching TRBD1. Per germline, CDR1 SGHRS and CDR2 YFSETQ. The CDR3 extends over 16 amino acids. V lost 0 bases to trimming and J lost 7 bases; unmatched junction nucleotides: 6. The CDR3 is CASSLAGTGEVGELFF. CDR3 DNA: TGCGCCAGCAGCTTGGCCGGGACAGGGGAAGTCGGGGAGCTGTTTTTT.

This clonotype has more than one count but fewer than ten. This chain links TRBV6-5 with TRBJ2-3; D might be TRBD1 (6 bases). The CDR3 is 14 residues long. Germline loops: CDR1 MNHEY, CDR2 SVGAGI. The V gene lost 2 bases and the J gene lost 3 bases, with 9 bases spanning the gap. The CDR3 region is CASSYRQGTDTQYF. The CDR3 DNA follows: TGTGCCAGCAGTTACCGGCAGGGGACAGATACGCAGTATTTT.

This clonotype was seen a handful of times. This chain joins TRBV6-2 or TRBV6-3 and TRBJ1-2; D not certain. CDR3 length: 15 residues. Trimming took 3 bases from V and 2 from J, leaving 13 bases between them. Germline loops: CDR1 MNHEY, CDR2 SVGEGT. Written as DNA, the CDR3 is TGTGCCAGCAGTTATGCGGGCACCCGAAACTATGGCTACACCTTC. Translating gives CASSYAGTRNYGYTF.

V is TRBV4-1 and J is TRBJ1-2; tentatively, D is TRBD1 (6 bases). The V and J ends lost 0 bases and 5 bases respectively, with 16 bases between them. The germline V gene has CDR1 MGHRA and CDR2 YSYEKL. The CDR3 consists of 16 residues. CDR3 nucleotide sequence: TGCGCCAGCAGCCAAGAAGGGCGGGGGGCCCAATATGGCTACACCTTC. Protein sequence: CASSQEGRGAQYGYTF.

This clonotype was counted at least ten times. This rearrangement joins TRBV4-1 to TRBJ2-5; D gene uncertain. The germline CDR1 and CDR2 sequences are MGHRA and YSYEKL. The CDR3 totals 12 residues. V was trimmed by 0 bases and J by 5 bases, leaving 4 bases between them. The CDR3 DNA follows: TGCGCCAGCAGCCAAGATCTCGAGACCCAGTACTTC. Translation gives CASSQDLETQYF.

The rearrangement joins TRBV27 to TRBJ1-5, with 12 bases matching TRBD1. V shed 8 bases and J 0 bases; nucleotides not matched to a gene: 11. This CDR3 has 18 amino acids. The germline V gene encodes CDR1 MNHEY and CDR2 SMNVEV (reference sequence). CDR3 region: CASGLSGTGGYSNQPQHF. As DNA, the CDR3 is TGTGCCAGCGGCCTTTCCGGGACAGGGGGCTATAGCAATCAGCCCCAGCATTTT.

The V gene is TRBV4-3, the J gene TRBJ2-7; 7 nucleotides match TRBD2. Trimming cost V 0 bases and J 7 bases; bases outside gene matches: 18. Germline V CDR1 and CDR2: LGHNA, YSLEER. This CDR3 is 18 amino acids long. CDR3 in amino acids: CASSQDPRGGADPREQYF. CDR3 sequence (DNA): TGCGCCAGCAGCCAAGACCCCCGGGGAGGGGCGGACCCGAGGGAGCAGTACTTC.

This clonotype was counted a few times. The genes are TRBV5-1 and TRBJ1-1; no definite D call. V shed 4 bases and J shed 3 bases, with 13 bases lying between them. Germline V gives CDR1 SGHRS, CDR2 YFSETQ. The CDR3 is 14 amino acids. This CDR3 is CASSAADGDTEAFF. The CDR3 nucleotides are TGCGCCAGCAGCGCCGCTGACGGAGACACTGAAGCTTTCTTT.

The sample holds many counts of this clonotype. The J gene is TRBJ2-5, the V gene TRBV6-2 or TRBV6-3, with D possibly matching TRBD1 (6 bases). V lost 6 bases, J lost 5 bases, and 19 bases lay in between. This CDR3 is 15 amino acids long. The germline V gene has CDR1 MNHEY and CDR2 SVGEGT. CDR3 loop: CASSLPLRGIETQYF. The DNA for the CDR3 is TGTGCCAGCAGCCTCCCGCTTAGGGGGATCGAGACCCAGTACTTC.

This clonotype was recorded a few times. The chain uses TRBV7-3 and TRBJ2-1; TRBD1 aligns across 8 bases. CDR3 length: 17 amino acids. The V segment lost 0 bases and the J segment 0 bases; nucleotides outside the gene matches: 4. Looked up from germline, CDR1 is SGHTA and CDR2 is FQGTGA. The DNA for the CDR3 is TGTGCCAGCAGCTTAACGGAGGACAGGGCCTCCTACAATGAGCAGTTCTTC. Residues: CASSLTEDRASYNEQFF. Full variable domain (rest looked up from reference TRBV7-3 and TRBJ2-1): GAGVSQTPSNKVTEKGKYVELRCDPISGHTALYWYRQSLGQGPEFLIYFQGTGAADDSGLPNDRFFAVRPEGSVSTLKIQRTERGDSAVYLCASSLTEDRASYNEQFFGPGTRLTVL.

This chain connects TRBV20-1 to TRBJ2-2, with a possible D match to TRBD1 (6 bases). This CDR3 has 13 residues. Deletions cut 5 bases from V and 2 bases from J, with 9 bases between. Looked up from germline, CDR1 is DFQATT and CDR2 is SNEGSKA (reference sequence). The CDR3 DNA sequence: TGCAGTGCTGGGACACCAAACACCGGGGAGCTGTTTTTT. Translation gives CSAGTPNTGELFF.

This clonotype has more than one count but fewer than ten. The chain links TRBV6-5 to TRBJ2-7; the D is unclear. In germline, CDR1 is MNHEY, CDR2 SVGAGI. Trimming took off 6 bases at V and 0 bases at J, with 12 bases between the two ends. The CDR3 loop spans 14 amino acids. The CDR3 is CASSPQLSSYEQYF. CDR3 coding DNA: TGTGCCAGCAGCCCACAGTTAAGCTCCTACGAGCAGTACTTC.

This clonotype was counted a few times. This rearrangement joins TRBV12-3 or TRBV12-4 to TRBJ2-3; a possible D gene is TRBD2 (5 bases). Trimming took 8 bases from V and 2 from J, leaving 14 bases between them. The CDR3 is 14 residues long. The CDR3 DNA is TGTGCCAGCGAACCGGGGAGTACCACAGATACGCAGTATTTT. Translation: CASEPGSTTDTQYF.

This clonotype was seen only a few times. The J gene is TRBJ2-1, the V gene TRBV7-9, with D tentatively TRBD1 (5 bases). The V end lost 5 bases, the J end lost 8 bases, and 16 bases lay between the germline ends. Looked up from germline, CDR1 is SEHNR and CDR2 is FQNEAQ (reference sequence). The CDR3 is made up of 14 amino acids. The CDR3 DNA is TGTGCCAGCAGCCTATTACTTTCGACAGATGAGCAGTTCTTC. This codes for CASSLLLSTDEQFF.

At least ten counts were recorded for this clonotype. J is TRBJ2-7 and V is TRBV12-5, with D perhaps TRBD1 or TRBD2 (7 bases each). V lost 1 base and J 2 bases, leaving 15 bases between the germline ends. This CDR3 contains 16 residues. From germline, CDR1 is LGHNT and CDR2 FRNRAP. The CDR3 is CASGLAGGGTTYEQYF. CDR3 nucleotides: TGTGCTAGTGGTTTGGCAGGGGGGGGAACCACCTACGAGCAGTACTTC.

The CDR3 spells CASSLSTANEAFF. The DNA of the CDR3 is TGTGCCAGCAGTTTGTCGACGGCGAATGAAGCTTTCTTT. This sequence joins TRBV27 and TRBJ1-1; D gene unclear. V was shortened by 3 bases and J by 7 bases, with 12 bases between the two germline ends. The germline V gene has CDR1 MNHEY and CDR2 SMNVEV (reference sequence). The CDR3 runs 13 residues.